This TCR beta chain was profiled in a study of beta chain features in type 1 diabetes. This clone showed up just a few times. Its antigen is not known. What was sequenced were expressed TCRB transcripts, since all of the isolated RNA had been reverse transcribed. Sequencing was performed with immunoSEQ multiplex PCR; in TCRdb, only in-frame clones are kept and a portion is missing. The table lists over 650,000 clones, 11% to 15% of them singletons. The V and J ends lost 4 bases and 4 bases, in that order; junction bases with no gene match: 5. The CDR3 has 15 residues. Germline V gives CDR1 SGHVS, CDR2 FNYEAQ. Whole-study findings and limits: No resolution was reached here on whether HLA type influences TCRB rearrangement. It was possible that PCR favored shorter templates, equally so in patients and controls. For Type 1 diabetes patients, all four CD4+ subsets carried TCRB CDR3s that were moderately but significantly shorter. Sequencing the cDNA could make cells with high TCR expression show up more than they should.

The receptor was derived from a man between 18 and 29 years old with type 1 diabetes. Specimen: naive CD4+ T cells from blood. The chain combines TRBV7-6 with TRBJ2-1; 9 nucleotides agree with TRBD1. CDR3 nucleotide sequence: TGTGCCAGCAGCTCCGGGACAGGGATGTACAATGAGCAGTTCTTC. Amino acid sequence: CASSSGTGMYNEQFF. Full variable domain (rest looked up from reference TRBV7-6 and TRBJ2-1): GAGVSQSPRYKVTKRGQDVALRCDPISGHVSLYWYRQALGQGPEFLTYFNYEAQQDKSGLPNDRFSAERPEGSISTLTIQRTEQRDSAMYRCASSSGTGMYNEQFFGPGTRLTVL.